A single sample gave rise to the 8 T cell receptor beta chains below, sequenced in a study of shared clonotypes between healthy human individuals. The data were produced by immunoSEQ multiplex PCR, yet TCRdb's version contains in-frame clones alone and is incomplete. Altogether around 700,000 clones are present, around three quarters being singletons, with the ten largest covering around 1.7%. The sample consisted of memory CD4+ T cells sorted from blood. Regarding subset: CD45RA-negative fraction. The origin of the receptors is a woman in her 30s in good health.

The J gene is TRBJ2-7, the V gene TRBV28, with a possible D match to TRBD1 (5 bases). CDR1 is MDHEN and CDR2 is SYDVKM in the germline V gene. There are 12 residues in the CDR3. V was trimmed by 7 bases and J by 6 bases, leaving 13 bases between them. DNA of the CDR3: TGTGCCAGCACTGACAGTAAAGGCGAGCAGTACTTC. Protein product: CASTDSKGEQYF.

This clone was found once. The CDR3 DNA reads TGTGCCAGCCGGCTAGCGGGAGGGCCCTACAATGAGCAGTTCTTC. It codes for CASRLAGGPYNEQFF. This chain connects TRBV7-3 to TRBJ2-1; 12 bases are shared with TRBD2. V dropped 8 bases and J dropped 2; count of bases not matched to a gene: 4. The CDR3 is made up of 15 amino acids. Germline V lookup: CDR1 SGHTA, CDR2 FQGTGA.

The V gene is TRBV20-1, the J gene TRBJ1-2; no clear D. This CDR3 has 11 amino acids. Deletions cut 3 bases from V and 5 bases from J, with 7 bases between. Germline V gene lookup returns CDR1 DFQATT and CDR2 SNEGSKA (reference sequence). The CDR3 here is CSASVEYGYTF. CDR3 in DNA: TGCAGTGCTAGTGTCGAATATGGCTACACCTTC.

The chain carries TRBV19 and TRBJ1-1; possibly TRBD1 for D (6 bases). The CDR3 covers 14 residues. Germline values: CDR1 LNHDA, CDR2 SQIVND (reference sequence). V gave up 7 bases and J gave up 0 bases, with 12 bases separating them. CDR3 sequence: CASTSTGMNTEAFF. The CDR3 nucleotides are TGTGCCAGTACCTCTACAGGGATGAACACTGAAGCTTTCTTT.

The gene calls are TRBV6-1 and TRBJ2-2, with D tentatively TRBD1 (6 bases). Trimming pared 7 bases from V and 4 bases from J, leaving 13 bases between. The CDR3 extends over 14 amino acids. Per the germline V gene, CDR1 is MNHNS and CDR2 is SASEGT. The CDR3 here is CASNTHRATGELFF. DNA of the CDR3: TGTGCCAGCAACACCCACAGGGCCACCGGGGAGCTGTTTTTT.

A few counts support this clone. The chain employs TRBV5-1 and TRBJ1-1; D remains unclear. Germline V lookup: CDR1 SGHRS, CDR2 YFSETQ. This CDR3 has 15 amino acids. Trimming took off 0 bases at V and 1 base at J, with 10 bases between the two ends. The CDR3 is CASSLGAVGNTEAFF. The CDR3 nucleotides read TGCGCCAGCAGCTTGGGAGCGGTGGGGAACACTGAAGCTTTCTTT.

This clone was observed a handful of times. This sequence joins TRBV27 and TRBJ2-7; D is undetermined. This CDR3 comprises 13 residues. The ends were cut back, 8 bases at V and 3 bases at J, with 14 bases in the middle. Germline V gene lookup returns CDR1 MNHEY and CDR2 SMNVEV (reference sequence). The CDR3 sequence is CASGRVLNYEQYF. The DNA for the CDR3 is TGTGCCAGCGGAAGGGTCCTGAACTACGAGCAGTACTTC.

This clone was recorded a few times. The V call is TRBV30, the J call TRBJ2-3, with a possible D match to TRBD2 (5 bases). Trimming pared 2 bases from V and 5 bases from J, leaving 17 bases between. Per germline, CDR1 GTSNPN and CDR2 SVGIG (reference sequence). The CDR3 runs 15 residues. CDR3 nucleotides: TGTGCCTGGAGTCGGGTTGGCGGGTTAGGAGATACGCAGTATTTT. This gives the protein CAWSRVGGLGDTQYF.